The 25 T cell receptor beta chains listed next were all sequenced from one sample in a study of identical twins. One entry per CDR3 protein results from TCRdb running MiXCR on the 5' RACE reads. Altogether approximately 700,000 distinct CDR3 sequences are present, 6.1% being singletons, with the ten largest covering roughly 1.6%. Sample: naive T cells sorted from blood. The origin of the receptors is a man aged 18 to 29 in good health.

With respect to this clonotype: This may be a read error: a much more frequent sequence differs by one nucleotide. This chain links TRBV25-1 with TRBJ2-3; D may be TRBD2 (6 bases). Germline V gene data show CDR1 as MGHDK and CDR2 as SYGVNS. The CDR3 is made up of 11 amino acids. CDR3 amino acids: CASRVADTRYF. CDR3 DNA: TGTGCCAGCAGAGTAGCGGATACGCGGTATTTT.

This clonotype has just a few counts. The gene calls are TRBV27 and TRBJ2-7; 10 bases are shared with TRBD1. Germline V gene lookup returns CDR1 MNHEY and CDR2 SMNVEV (reference sequence). After removal of 5 bases from V and 4 bases from J, the junction contained 8 bases not matched to a gene. The CDR3 is 15 amino acids. The CDR3 DNA reads as TGTGCCAGCAGTCACACCGGGGACAGGGGTTACGAGCAGTACGTC. It translates to CASSHTGDRGYEQYV.

This clonotype was seen ten or more times. CDR3 nucleotide sequence: TGTGCCGCATCTGGGACACCTCAAGCCAAAAACATTCAGTACTTC. Translated, it gives CAASGTPQAKNIQYF. The chain is built from TRBV7-9 and TRBJ2-4, with D possibly being TRBD1 (6 bases). CDR1 is SEHNR, CDR2 FQNEAQ, per germline (reference sequence). V dropped 11 bases and J dropped 0 bases, with 17 bases sitting between them. The CDR3 is 15 amino acids.

This sequence joins TRBV5-5 and TRBJ2-7; D gene unclear. Deletions cut 4 bases from V and 3 bases from J, with 14 bases between. The CDR3 spans 14 residues. CDR1 and CDR2 (germline): SGHKS, YYEKEE (reference sequence). The CDR3 sequence is CASSPHTEDYEQYV. As DNA, the CDR3 is TGTGCCAGCAGCCCTCACACCGAGGACTACGAGCAGTACGTC.

The genes are TRBV5-5 and TRBJ2-7; 9 nucleotides agree with TRBD1. Unmatched junction bases numbered 3, after V lost 4 bases and J lost 1 base. The CDR3 contains 14 residues. Germline CDR1 reads SGHKS; CDR2 reads YYEKEE (reference sequence). CDR3 sequence (DNA): TGTGCCAGCAGCACGGGGACAGGGTCCTACGAGCAGTACGTC. It is translated as CASSTGTGSYEQYV.

This clonotype was found a few times. This chain links TRBV4-3 with TRBJ2-1; 11 nucleotides align to TRBD2. The CDR3 spans 16 residues. CDR1 and CDR2 (germline): LGHNA, YSLEER. The J segment lost 4 bases and the V segment lost 0 bases, leaving 2 bases of the junction unmatched. The CDR3 sequence is CASSQDRLAGYNEQFF. In nucleotides, the CDR3 is TGCGCCAGCAGCCAAGATAGACTAGCGGGGTACAATGAGCAGTTCTTC.

This clonotype occurred many times. V usage is TRBV11-3 and J usage is TRBJ2-1; D remains unclear. Trimming took 3 bases from V and 4 from J, leaving 13 bases between them. CDR1 SGHNT and CDR2 YENEEA come from the germline V gene. The CDR3 runs to 15 residues. The CDR3 bases are TGTGCCAGCAGCTTTCCTGGCGGCGCGTACAATGAGCAGTTCTTC. Translating gives CASSFPGGAYNEQFF.

This clonotype has just a few counts. The V call is TRBV2, the J call TRBJ2-7, with TRBD1 identical over 8 bases. J lost 1 base, V lost 7 bases, and 3 bases had no gene match. The CDR3 spans 13 residues. Per the germline V gene, CDR1 is SNHLY and CDR2 is FYNNEI. The CDR3 sequence: CASIGQGSYEQYF. The CDR3 DNA is TGTGCCAGCATAGGACAGGGTTCCTACGAGCAGTACTTC.

This clonotype was counted at least ten times. The chain carries TRBV10-3 and TRBJ2-3; TRBD2 matches 13 bases. The germline CDR1 and CDR2 sequences are ENHRY and SYGVKD. This CDR3 is built from 17 residues. Unmatched junction bases numbered 4, after V lost 1 base and J lost 3 bases. CDR3 in amino acids: CAISEWTSGSSTDTQYF. CDR3 DNA: TGTGCCATCAGTGAGTGGACTAGCGGGAGTTCAACAGATACGCAGTATTTT.

This clonotype was seen ten or more times. V and J are TRBV7-9 and TRBJ2-3; D perhaps matches TRBD2 (5 bases). The CDR3 spans 16 residues. Germline CDR1 SEHNR, CDR2 FQNEAQ (reference sequence). Between the trimmed V and J ends, which lost 4 bases and 3 bases, there was a span of 17 bases. As DNA, the CDR3 is TGTGCCAGCAGCTCCCAGTTAGGTCGGGAAACAGATACGCAGTATTTT. The encoded protein is CASSSQLGRETDTQYF. The whole variable domain, remainder taken from reference TRBV7-9 and TRBJ2-3, is DTGVSQNPRHKITKRGQNVTFRCDPISEHNRLYWYRQTLGQGPEFLTYFQNEAQLEKSRLLSDRFSAERPKGSFSTLEIQRTEQGDSAMYLCASSSQLGRETDTQYFGPGTRLTVL.

The chain uses TRBV30 and TRBJ2-4; tentatively, D is TRBD1 (5 bases). Germline values: CDR1 GTSNPN, CDR2 SVGIG (reference sequence). The V and J ends lost 5 bases and 0 bases respectively, with 11 bases between them. The CDR3 covers 14 residues. The DNA of the CDR3 is TGTGCCTGGCGACAGAAGCTAGCCAAAAACATTCAGTACTTC. Encoded protein: CAWRQKLAKNIQYF.

The rearrangement links TRBV7-6 to TRBJ2-1, with 11 bases fitting TRBD2. Germline values: CDR1 SGHVS, CDR2 FNYEAQ. The CDR3 contains 14 residues. V lost 6 bases and J lost 5; bases outside the gene matches: 3. CDR3: CASRRLAGNNEQFF. DNA for the CDR3: TGTGCCAGCAGACGACTAGCGGGGAACAATGAGCAGTTCTTC. Supplemented by reference TRBV7-6 and TRBJ2-1, the full variable domain reads GAGVSQSPRYKVTKRGQDVALRCDPISGHVSLYWYRQALGQGPEFLTYFNYEAQQDKSGLPNDRFSAERPEGSISTLTIQRTEQRDSAMYRCASRRLAGNNEQFFGPGTRLTVL.

This clonotype was counted at least ten times. V and J are TRBV6-1 and TRBJ2-7; 8 bases fit TRBD1. Germline loops: CDR1 MNHNS, CDR2 SASEGT. V gave up 5 bases and J gave up 0 bases; unmatched junction bases: 6. The CDR3 is 15 residues long. The CDR3 DNA follows: TGTGCCAGCAGTACCTGGGACAGGAGCTCCTACGAGCAGTACTTC. Protein product: CASSTWDRSSYEQYF.

This clonotype was seen a few times. The chain couples TRBV7-2 to TRBJ2-7, with 7 bases identical to TRBD2. V shed 4 bases and J 0 bases; nucleotides not matched to a gene: 6. The CDR3 runs to 15 residues. The germline V gene has CDR1 SGHTA and CDR2 FQGNSA. The CDR3 sequence: CASSWGGRTSYEQYF. CDR3 bases: TGTGCCAGCAGCTGGGGGGGACGGACCTCCTACGAGCAGTACTTC.

This chain connects TRBV3-1 to TRBJ2-1, with 7 nucleotides matching TRBD1. The CDR3 sequence is 17 residues long. From germline, CDR1 is LGHDT and CDR2 YNNKEL (reference sequence). V lost 3 bases to trimming and J lost 6 bases; unmatched junction nucleotides: 14. The DNA of the CDR3 is TGTGCCAGCAGCCACGATGGTGTATGGGACAGTCGCAATGAGCAGTTCTTC. As protein: CASSHDGVWDSRNEQFF.

This clonotype was detected many times. The V call is TRBV6-2 or TRBV6-3, the J call TRBJ2-3, with D unclear. V lost 4 bases and J lost 0, with 17 bases in between. The CDR3 consists of 17 residues. Germline CDR1 and CDR2: MNHEY and SVGEGT. The chain's CDR3 is CASSSWGKGTSTDTQYF. CDR3 nucleotides: TGTGCCAGCAGTTCCTGGGGTAAGGGCACTAGCACAGATACGCAGTATTTT.

There are a few counts of this clonotype. The rearrangement uses TRBV15 and TRBJ2-7; D gene unclear. This CDR3 region has 14 residues. Germline loops: CDR1 LNHNV, CDR2 YYDKDF (reference sequence). V was pared by 1 base and J by 4 bases, with 11 bases between. The CDR3 is CATSRVESEYEQYV. The CDR3 coding sequence is TGTGCCACCAGCAGAGTGGAGTCGGAGTACGAGCAGTACGTC.

The chain is built from TRBV29-1 and TRBJ2-2; tentative D call: TRBD1 (6 bases). The CDR3 contains 14 residues. The V end lost 3 bases, the J end lost 1 base, and 9 bases lay between the germline ends. Germline V gene data show CDR1 as SQVTM and CDR2 as ANQGSEA. This CDR3 is CSVDVTGNTGELFF. The CDR3 DNA sequence: TGCAGCGTTGATGTGACAGGGAACACCGGGGAGCTGTTTTTT.

Many counts were recorded for this clonotype. The chain has TRBV4-3 and TRBJ2-5; 10 bases are shared with TRBD2. The CDR3 runs 16 residues. The ends lost 0 bases at V and 5 bases at J; junction bases unmatched: 6. Germline-derived CDR1 and CDR2 are LGHNA and YSLEER. The CDR3 coding sequence is TGCGCCAGCAGCCAAGAAGGACTAGCGGTGGGGGAGACCCAGTACTTC. Its protein product is CASSQEGLAVGETQYF.

The gene calls are TRBV29-1 and TRBJ2-3; 8 positions agree with TRBD2. This CDR3 is 15 amino acids long. Trimming removed 4 bases from V and 6 bases from J; junction bases left unmatched: 12. Germline loops: CDR1 SQVTM, CDR2 ANQGSEA. The CDR3 coding sequence is TGCAGCGTTGTCCCGTTTCGGGAGGGCATCGATACGCAGTATTTT. Its translation: CSVVPFREGIDTQYF.

This clonotype was counted ten times or more. V usage is TRBV4-1 and J usage is TRBJ2-1, with unresolved D. CDR1 and CDR2 from the germline V gene are MGHRA and YSYEKL. V was cut by 4 bases and J by 3 bases, with 13 bases left in between. This CDR3 has 15 amino acids. The CDR3 region has the DNA TGCGCCAGCAGCCCCCGGACCGTTAGCTACAATGAGCAGTTCTTC. Protein product: CASSPRTVSYNEQFF.

The table lists this clonotype with many counts. The rearrangement uses TRBV9 and TRBJ2-3, with 11 nucleotides matching TRBD2. CDR3 size: 16 residues. Trimming cost V 2 bases and J 4 bases; bases outside gene matches: 6. Germline V gives CDR1 SGDLS, CDR2 YYNGEE. As DNA, the CDR3 is TGTGCCAGCAGCGTGGCGACTAGCGGGACGTCAGATACGCAGTATTTT. Translated: CASSVATSGTSDTQYF.

V is TRBV20-1 and J is TRBJ2-7; D uncertain. Trimming stripped 2 bases from V and 7 bases from J, with 12 bases between. CDR3 length equals 12 residues. Germline V gene sequence: CDR1 DFQATT, CDR2 SNEGSKA (reference sequence). The CDR3: CSARTAPREQYV. For the CDR3, the DNA is TGCAGTGCTAGAACGGCCCCGCGGGAGCAGTACGTC.

This clonotype was detected a few times. The chain recombines TRBV5-1 with TRBJ1-1; D is possibly TRBD1 (6 bases). This CDR3 has 15 residues. Trimming removed 2 bases at V and 0 bases at J, with 11 bases between. Germline CDR1 reads SGHRS; CDR2 reads YFSETQ. CDR3 sequence reads: CASSFQGNMNTEAFF. The CDR3, as DNA: TGCGCCAGCAGCTTTCAGGGGAACATGAACACTGAAGCTTTCTTT.

This clonotype was counted ten times or more. The CDR3 DNA reads as TGCGCCAACGTCGCTACGGGGGCGGCCAATCAGCCCCAGCATTTT. Its protein product is CANVATGAANQPQHF. The chain joins TRBV5-1 to TRBJ1-5, with D possibly TRBD1 on 6 matching bases. CDR1 SGHRS and CDR2 YFSETQ come from the germline V gene. V was clipped by 9 bases and J by 3 bases, with 19 bases between them. The CDR3 runs to 15 residues.